The 2 T cell receptor beta chains in this list originate from one sample, sequenced in a study of T cells after yellow fever vaccination (dated by TCRdb to about 2019). In light of the paper, this sample's treatment or condition label describes: live attenuated yellow fever vaccine strain. Receptor libraries were prepared by 5' RACE. Sequencing was performed on an Illumina NovaSeq 6000. The public reads were reanalyzed by TCRdb: fastp trimming at Q25, MiXCR alignment, in-frame beta chains only. Entries that share a CDR3 protein sequence are merged under the most common genes and DNA. Counted in this sample were around 320,000 distinct CDR3 sequences; approximately 11% of them appeared once. The ten largest account for less than 3.5% of the sample. The sequences come from CD4+ T cells sorted from PBMCs, collected 45 days after the yellow fever booster vaccination. The receptors here all came from a man younger than 35 who received the YFV17D yellow fever vaccine.

This clonotype has a handful of counts. The gene calls are TRBV11-2 and TRBJ1-1; TRBD1 might be the D (5 bases). Germline V CDR1 and CDR2: SGHAT, FQNNGV. The V gene lost 1 base and the J gene lost 4 bases, with 13 bases spanning the gap. The length of the CDR3 is 15 residues. The CDR3 DNA sequence: TGTGCCAGCAGCTTAGGAGCAGGGTGGCCCACTGAAGCTTTCTTT. Protein: CASSLGAGWPTEAFF.

The CDR3 DNA is TGCGCCAGCAGATCCGCCGGGACTAGCGGGGGACTCTTGGCGCAGTATTTT. This codes for CASRSAGTSGGLLAQYF. The chain recombines TRBV5-1 with TRBJ2-3; 14 bases are a match to TRBD2. The V and J ends lost 5 bases and 10 bases, in that order; junction bases with no gene match: 15. Germline V lookup: CDR1 SGHRS, CDR2 YFSETQ. This CDR3 region has 17 residues.